This entry lists 29 T cell receptor beta chains sequenced from one sample in a study of beta chain features in type 1 diabetes. Sequencing targeted expressed TCRB transcripts, as all isolated RNA had been reverse transcribed. Assay: immunoSEQ multiplex PCR; the TCRdb copy retains only in-frame clones and omits some. The sample shows about 150,000 clones, under 11% of them seen only once. Material for sequencing was naive CD4+ T cells from blood. Receptors were obtained from a man between 18 and 35 years old in good health.

The chain uses TRBV7-2 and TRBJ1-5; maybe TRBD1 (5 bases). CDR3 length: 13 residues. The V end was cut by 5 bases, the J end by 7 bases, with 12 bases between. The germline gives CDR1 SGHTA, CDR2 FQGNSA. Here the CDR3 reads CASSPRVGQPQHF. In DNA form, the CDR3 reads TGTGCCAGCAGCCCCAGGGTAGGGCAGCCCCAGCATTTT. Together with reference TRBV7-2 and TRBJ1-5, the CDR3 gives the full variable domain: GAGVSQSPSNKVTEKGKDVELRCDPISGHTALYWYRQSLGQGLEFLIYFQGNSAPDKSGLPSDRFSAERTGGSVSTLTIQRTQQEDSAVYLCASSPRVGQPQHFGDGTRLSIL.

The chain uses TRBV11-2 and TRBJ2-3, with 7 bases identical to TRBD1. Germline CDR1 and CDR2: SGHAT and FQNNGV. This CDR3 is 14 amino acids long. V shed 7 bases, J shed 0 bases, and the junction held 4 bases outside the gene matches. CDR3 nucleotide sequence: TGTGCCAGCACCACAGGGGTTAGCACAGATACGCAGTATTTT. It encodes CASTTGVSTDTQYF.

This clone was observed a few times. The chain combines TRBV19 with TRBJ1-3, with 11 bases that match TRBD1. CDR1 and CDR2 from the germline V gene are LNHDA and SQIVND (reference sequence). J was trimmed by 2 bases and V by 6 bases; bases with no gene match: 3. This CDR3 contains 15 residues. For the CDR3, the DNA is TGTGCCAGTAGCCGGACAGGGGGCCCTGGAAACACCATATATTTT. Its protein product is CASSRTGGPGNTIYF.

The V gene is TRBV5-1, the J gene TRBJ1-2, with a tentative D call TRBD1 (5 bases). The CDR3 is 14 residues long. V was shortened by 2 bases and J by 0 bases, with 8 bases between the two germline ends. The germline CDR1 and CDR2 sequences are SGHRS and YFSETQ. CDR3 sequence reads: CASSFGGANYGYTF. In DNA form, the CDR3 reads TGCGCCAGCAGCTTCGGGGGAGCTAACTATGGCTACACCTTC.

This clone was observed a handful of times. This chain links TRBV5-1 with TRBJ1-5; the match to TRBD1 covers 7 bases. The CDR3 has 15 amino acids. The V gene end was trimmed by 4 bases and the J gene end by 1 base; junction bases not matched to a gene: 5. From germline, CDR1 is SGHRS and CDR2 YFSETQ. The CDR3 loop is CASSLGGISNQPQHF. The CDR3 bases are TGCGCCAGCAGCCTAGGGGGCATCAGCAATCAGCCCCAGCATTTT.

This chain joins TRBV5-1 and TRBJ2-7, with D maybe TRBD2 (6 bases). Germline V CDR1 and CDR2: SGHRS, YFSETQ. Trimming took off 7 bases at V and 6 bases at J, with 20 bases between the two ends. This CDR3 spans 14 amino acids. The CDR3 DNA follows: TGCGCCAGCGACCCCAGCGGGCTCGGGGGCGAGCAGTACTTC. Translation: CASDPSGLGGEQYF. The whole variable domain, filled in from reference TRBV5-1 and TRBJ2-7, reads KAGVTQTPRYLIKTRGQQVTLSCSPISGHRSVSWYQQTPGQGLQFLFEYFSETQRNKGNFPGRFSGRQFSNSRSEMNVSTLELGDSALYLCASDPSGLGGEQYFGPGTRLTVT.

This clone was observed a few times. The same CDR3 arises from other DNA sequences in this sample as well. The chain is built from TRBV5-4 and TRBJ1-2; TRBD1 aligns across 7 bases. There are 14 residues in the CDR3. In germline, CDR1 is SGHNT, CDR2 YYREEE (reference sequence). V shed 0 bases, J shed 4 bases, and the junction held 3 bases outside the gene matches. The chain's CDR3 is CASSLGQGRYGYTF. The CDR3 DNA is TGTGCCAGCAGCTTGGGACAGGGTCGCTATGGCTACACCTTC. The whole variable domain, remainder taken from reference TRBV5-4 and TRBJ1-2, is ETGVTQSPTHLIKTRGQQVTLRCSSQSGHNTVSWYQQALGQGPQFIFQYYREEENGRGNFPPRFSGLQFPNYSSELNVNALELDDSALYLCASSLGQGRYGYTFGSGTRLTVV.

The CDR3 DNA sequence: TGTGCCAGCAGCTCTTACGAGGCAAACATTCAGTACTTC. This translates into CASSSYEANIQYF. The J gene is TRBJ2-4, the V gene TRBV7-2; D not certain. The CDR3 length is 13 residues. V gave up 4 bases and J gave up 6 bases, with 10 bases separating them. Germline V lookup: CDR1 SGHTA, CDR2 FQGNSA.

The CDR3 region has the DNA TGTGCCAGCAGCTCCGGCTCTCCGACAATGAACTATGGCTACACCTTC. Translated, it gives CASSSGSPTMNYGYTF. The chain is built from TRBV7-2 and TRBJ1-2; no definite D call. Deletions cut 4 bases from V and 2 bases from J, with 17 bases between. This CDR3 has 16 amino acids. Per germline, CDR1 SGHTA and CDR2 FQGNSA.

CDR3 DNA: TGTGCCAGCAGCTTGGAGCTGGGAGGAGGGCAAGGCTACACCTTC. Its translation: CASSLELGGGQGYTF. This chain joins TRBV5-8 and TRBJ1-2; no clear D gene. The CDR3 covers 15 residues. The V and J ends lost 0 bases and 8 bases respectively, with 17 bases between them. CDR1 is SGHTS, CDR2 YDEGEE, per germline. Complete variable domain (other parts from reference TRBV5-8 and TRBJ1-2): EAGVTQSPTHLIKTRGQQATLRCSPISGHTSVYWYQQALGLGLQFLLWYDEGEERNRGNFPPRFSGRQFPNYSSELNVNALELEDSALYLCASSLELGGGQGYTFGSGTRLTVV.

This clone has only a few counts. The rearrangement links TRBV27 to TRBJ2-1; possible D gene TRBD2, 6 bases. The CDR3 length is 14 residues. Germline CDR1 and CDR2: MNHEY and SMNVEV (reference sequence). Trimming cost V 5 bases and J 3 bases, with 11 bases left between them. CDR3 DNA sequence: TGTGCCAGCAGTGGAAGGGACTTCTACAATGAGCAGTTCTTC. It encodes CASSGRDFYNEQFF.

The chain is built from TRBV18 and TRBJ1-1; TRBD1 aligns across 10 bases. Germline trimming cut 6 bases from V and 4 bases from J; bases unmatched to any gene: 11. This CDR3 spans 16 amino acids. Germline CDR1 KGHSH, CDR2 LQKENI. The CDR3 nucleotides read TGTGCCAGCTCGGCCGGGACAGGGGACTTTTTCACTGAAGCTTTCTTT. As protein: CASSAGTGDFFTEAFF.

This clone has a handful of counts. J is TRBJ1-6 and V is TRBV14; D remains ambiguous. The CDR3 loop spans 15 amino acids. Germline CDR1 reads SGHDN; CDR2 reads FVKESK. Trimming took 0 bases from V and 3 from J, leaving 6 bases between them. The CDR3, as DNA: TGTGCCAGCAGCCAAGAAATCGGCTATAATTCACCCCTCCACTTT. Translating it yields CASSQEIGYNSPLHF.

This clone was counted a few times. This sequence joins TRBV27 and TRBJ2-7; 8 positions agree with TRBD1. Trimming took 2 bases from V and 6 from J; bases not matched to a gene: 9. The germline gives CDR1 MNHEY, CDR2 SMNVEV (reference sequence). The CDR3 has 15 amino acids. The CDR3 is CASSLTPGQGLEQYF. The CDR3, as DNA: TGTGCCAGCAGTTTAACCCCCGGACAGGGCCTCGAGCAGTACTTC.

The chain is built from TRBV28 and TRBJ1-4; TRBD1 matches at 7 bases. The CDR3 is 15 residues long. Losses at the gene ends were 8 bases for V and 0 bases for J; bases not matched to a gene: 6. Germline CDR1 is MDHEN and CDR2 is SYDVKM. CDR3: CASSGQSATNEKLFF. The CDR3 DNA sequence: TGTGCCAGCTCGGGACAGTCAGCAACTAATGAAAAACTGTTTTTT. The whole variable domain, remainder taken from reference TRBV28 and TRBJ1-4, is DVKVTQSSRYLVKRTGEKVFLECVQDMDHENMFWYRQDPGLGLRLIYFSYDVKMKEKGDIPEGYSVSREKKERFSLILESASTNQTSMYLCASSGQSATNEKLFFGSGTQLSVL.

This clone was detected a few times. The gene calls are TRBV19 and TRBJ1-1; 8 bases align to TRBD1. Germline values: CDR1 LNHDA, CDR2 SQIVND (reference sequence). J gave up 2 bases and V 5 bases, and 1 base lay outside the gene matches. The length of the CDR3 is 13 residues. CDR3 in amino acids: CASSDRGNTEAFF. The DNA of the CDR3 is TGTGCCAGTAGTGACAGGGGTAACACTGAAGCTTTCTTT.

The chain recombines TRBV6-5 with TRBJ2-5; maybe TRBD1 (5 bases). V was clipped by 5 bases and J by 1 base, with 11 bases between them. This CDR3 is 14 amino acids long. The V gene's germline CDR1 is MNHEY and CDR2 SVGAGI. The CDR3 is CASSARASQETQYF. The CDR3 nucleotides are TGTGCCAGCAGTGCCAGGGCATCCCAAGAGACCCAGTACTTC.

The chain carries TRBV21-1 and TRBJ1-1; the D call in the table, TRBD1, was not verified against the DNA. TRBV21-1 is shown as a pseudogene. This CDR3 contains 13 residues. CDR3 sequence reads: CASSRYRGTEAFF. CDR3 in DNA: TGTGCCAGCAGCCGCTACAGGGGCACTGAAGCTTTCTTT.

This chain connects TRBV2 to TRBJ2-1; D is ambiguous. With 1 base removed from V and 9 bases from J, the gap between germline ends came to 13 bases. CDR3 size: 14 residues. Germline-derived CDR1 and CDR2 are SNHLY and FYNNEI. The CDR3 coding sequence is TGTGCCAGCAGTGAAGTTTTCTCGGCAGGTGAGCAGTTCTTC. This encodes CASSEVFSAGEQFF.

Points on this clone: Compared with germline, one end of the junction differs, possibly owing to a read error. The chain combines TRBV4-2 with TRBJ2-4, with 8 bases lining up with TRBD1. The CDR3 loop spans 18 amino acids. In germline, CDR1 is LGHNA, CDR2 YNFKEQ. The CDR3 sequence is CASSLTTTGTGRKKIQYF. The CDR3 DNA reads as TGTGCCAGCAGCCTAACTACTACCGGGACAGGAAGGAAAAAGATTCAGTACTTC.

This clone was recorded many times. The chain recombines TRBV29-1 with TRBJ2-7; D is uncertain. Germline lookup yields CDR1 SQVTM and CDR2 ANQGSEA. This CDR3 is 11 amino acids long. The V and J ends lost 4 bases and 3 bases respectively, with 7 bases between them. The CDR3 DNA reads TGCAGCGTTGTCAAGAGCTACGAGCAGTACTTC. Its translation: CSVVKSYEQYF.

This clone was counted between two and nine times. This rearrangement joins TRBV6-5 to TRBJ2-1; 14 bases align to TRBD2. In germline, CDR1 is MNHEY, CDR2 SVGAGI. The V and J ends lost 2 bases and 10 bases, in that order; junction bases with no gene match: 4. This CDR3 spans 15 amino acids. The CDR3 nucleotides are TGTGCCAGCAGTTACGGACTAGCGGGGGGTGGGGAGCAGTTCTTC. It encodes CASSYGLAGGGEQFF.

J is TRBJ2-5 and V is TRBV7-3; 13 positions agree with TRBD2. The J call may be faulty, since TRBJ2-7 better matches the DNA end. This CDR3 region has 18 residues. Germline CDR1 is SGHTA and CDR2 is FQGTGA. CDR3 nucleotides: TGTGCCAGCAGCTCGCCGACTAGCGGGGGGTCTTTTCGTATCGAGCAGTACTTC. This translates into CASSSPTSGGSFRIEQYF.

The chain carries TRBV4-2 and TRBJ2-7, with D possibly matching TRBD1 (5 bases). The germline V and J ends were trimmed by 5 bases and 1 base, with 15 bases remaining between them. Per germline, CDR1 LGHNA and CDR2 YNFKEQ. The CDR3 length is 15 residues. The CDR3 is CASSLKGQGSYEQYF. Written as DNA, the CDR3 is TGTGCCAGCAGCTTGAAGGGCCAGGGATCCTACGAGCAGTACTTC.

The chain has TRBV6-1 and TRBJ2-7, with 12 nucleotides matching TRBD2. CDR1 is MNHNS and CDR2 is SASEGT in the germline V gene. The CDR3 has 15 amino acids. V gave up 5 bases and J gave up 12 bases; unmatched junction bases: 14. CDR3 region: CASSRMASGGESSYF. The CDR3 DNA is TGTGCCAGCAGTAGGATGGCTAGCGGGGGGGAAAGTTCGTACTTC.

The rearrangement uses TRBV19 and TRBJ2-7; 7 positions agree with TRBD2. There are 14 residues in the CDR3. V was clipped by 4 bases and J by 0 bases; unmatched bases: 3. Germline loops: CDR1 LNHDA, CDR2 SQIVND (reference sequence). The CDR3 reads CASSNGGSSYEQYF. The CDR3 DNA reads as TGTGCCAGTAGTAACGGGGGGAGCTCCTACGAGCAGTACTTC.

The J gene is TRBJ1-2, the V gene TRBV5-1, with D maybe TRBD1 (6 bases). The CDR3 contains 14 residues. The germline V gene has CDR1 SGHRS and CDR2 YFSETQ. The ends were cut back, 0 bases at V and 4 bases at J, with 10 bases in the middle. The CDR3 DNA is TGCGCCAGCAGCTTGGAGTGGACAGCCTATGGCTACACCTTC. Amino acid sequence: CASSLEWTAYGYTF.

CDR3 amino acids: CASSVLAGGVDTQYF. The CDR3 coding sequence is TGTGCCAGCAGCGTCCTAGCGGGGGGGGTAGATACGCAGTATTTT. The rearrangement joins TRBV9 to TRBJ2-3; 12 positions agree with TRBD2. The V and J ends lost 2 bases and 5 bases, in that order; junction bases with no gene match: 3. Germline V gives CDR1 SGDLS, CDR2 YYNGEE. CDR3 length: 15 residues.

The chain employs TRBV28 and TRBJ2-7, with 9 positions matching TRBD1. This CDR3 is built from 14 residues. The germline V gene encodes CDR1 MDHEN and CDR2 SYDVKM. V was clipped by 2 bases and J by 5 bases; unmatched bases: 4. The CDR3 nucleotides read TGTGCCAGCAGTTTAACACAGGGGGCCAACGAGCAGTACTTC. This sequence encodes CASSLTQGANEQYF. Looking up the rest from reference TRBV28 and TRBJ2-7 gives the full variable domain: DVKVTQSSRYLVKRTGEKVFLECVQDMDHENMFWYRQDPGLGLRLIYFSYDVKMKEKGDIPEGYSVSREKKERFSLILESASTNQTSMYLCASSLTQGANEQYFGPGTRLTVT.